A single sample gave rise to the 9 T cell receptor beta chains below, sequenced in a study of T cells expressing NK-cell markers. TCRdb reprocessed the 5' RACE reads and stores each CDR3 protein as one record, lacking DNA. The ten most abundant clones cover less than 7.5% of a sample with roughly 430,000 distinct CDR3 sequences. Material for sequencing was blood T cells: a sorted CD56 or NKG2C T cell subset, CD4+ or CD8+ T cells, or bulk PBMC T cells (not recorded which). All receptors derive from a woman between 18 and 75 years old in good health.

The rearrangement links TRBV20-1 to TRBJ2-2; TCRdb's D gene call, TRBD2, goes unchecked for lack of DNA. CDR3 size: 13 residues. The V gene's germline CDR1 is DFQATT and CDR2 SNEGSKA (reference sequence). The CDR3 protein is CSADLREAGELFF.

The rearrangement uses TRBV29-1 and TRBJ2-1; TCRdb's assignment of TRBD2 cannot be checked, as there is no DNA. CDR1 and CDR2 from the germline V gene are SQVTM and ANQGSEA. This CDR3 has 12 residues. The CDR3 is CSVVLAGGEQFF.

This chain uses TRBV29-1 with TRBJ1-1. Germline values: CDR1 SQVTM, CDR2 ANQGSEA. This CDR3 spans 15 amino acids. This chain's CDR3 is CSVGSQRHTNTEAFF. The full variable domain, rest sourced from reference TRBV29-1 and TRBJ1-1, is SAVISQKPSRDICQRGTSLTIQCQVDSQVTMMFWYRQQPGQSLTLIATANQGSEATYESGFVIDKFPISRPNLTFSTLTVSNMSPEDSSIYLCSVGSQRHTNTEAFFGQGTRLTVV.

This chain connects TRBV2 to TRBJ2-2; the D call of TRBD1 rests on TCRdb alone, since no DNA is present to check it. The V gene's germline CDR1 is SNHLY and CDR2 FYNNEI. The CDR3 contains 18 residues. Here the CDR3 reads CASSPDRDLLPVPGELFF.

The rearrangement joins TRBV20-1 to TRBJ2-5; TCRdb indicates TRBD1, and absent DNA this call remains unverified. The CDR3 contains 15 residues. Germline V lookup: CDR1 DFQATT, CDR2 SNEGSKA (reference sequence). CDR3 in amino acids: CSAEAGTAPQETQYF.

The CDR3 loop is CAISPTGNTEAFF. The chain is built from TRBV10-3 and TRBJ1-1; TCRdb names TRBD1, which stays unverified in the absence of DNA. Germline CDR1 ENHRY, CDR2 SYGVKD. This CDR3 contains 13 residues.

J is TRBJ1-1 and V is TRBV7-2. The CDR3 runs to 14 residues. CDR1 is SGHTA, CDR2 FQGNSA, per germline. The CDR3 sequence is CASSFRGRETEAFF.

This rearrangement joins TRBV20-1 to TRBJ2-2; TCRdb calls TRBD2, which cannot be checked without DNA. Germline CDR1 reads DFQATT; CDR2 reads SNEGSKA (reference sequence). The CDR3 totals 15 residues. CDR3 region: CSATSGGANTGELFF.

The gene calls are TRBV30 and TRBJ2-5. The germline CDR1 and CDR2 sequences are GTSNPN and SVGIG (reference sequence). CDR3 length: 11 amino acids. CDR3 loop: CAWSVAVTQYF.